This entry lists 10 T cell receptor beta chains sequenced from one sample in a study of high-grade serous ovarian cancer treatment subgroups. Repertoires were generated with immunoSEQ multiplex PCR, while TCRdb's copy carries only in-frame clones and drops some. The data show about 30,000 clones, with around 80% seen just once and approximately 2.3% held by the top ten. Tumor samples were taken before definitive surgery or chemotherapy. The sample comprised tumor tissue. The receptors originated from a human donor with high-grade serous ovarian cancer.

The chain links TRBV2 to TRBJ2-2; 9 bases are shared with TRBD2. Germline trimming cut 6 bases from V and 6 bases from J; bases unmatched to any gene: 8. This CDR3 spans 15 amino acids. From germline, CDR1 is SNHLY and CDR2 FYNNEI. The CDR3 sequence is CASRVGLAEAGELFF. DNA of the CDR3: TGTGCCAGCAGGGTGGGACTAGCCGAGGCCGGGGAGCTGTTTTTT.

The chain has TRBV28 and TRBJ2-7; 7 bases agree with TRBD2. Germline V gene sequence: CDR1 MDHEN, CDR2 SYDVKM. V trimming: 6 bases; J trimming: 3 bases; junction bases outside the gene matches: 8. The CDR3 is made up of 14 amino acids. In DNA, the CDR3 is TGTGCCAGCAGCTCGGGGGGATATGACTACGAGCAGTACTTC. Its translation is CASSSGGYDYEQYF.

The CDR3 sequence is CASKVGLAGDTQYF. The DNA for the CDR3 is TGTGCCAGCAAGGTGGGACTAGCGGGAGATACGCAGTATTTT. The rearrangement uses TRBV2 and TRBJ2-3; 12 bases fit TRBD2. CDR1 is SNHLY, CDR2 FYNNEI, per germline. This CDR3 has 14 residues. V shed 7 bases, J shed 5 bases, and the junction held 4 bases outside the gene matches. Variable domain in full (rest from reference TRBV2 and TRBJ2-3): EPEVTQTPSHQVTQMGQEVILRCVPISNHLYFYWYRQILGQKVEFLVSFYNNEISEKSEIFDDQFSVERPDGSNFTLKIRSTKLEDSAMYFCASKVGLAGDTQYFGPGTRLTVL.

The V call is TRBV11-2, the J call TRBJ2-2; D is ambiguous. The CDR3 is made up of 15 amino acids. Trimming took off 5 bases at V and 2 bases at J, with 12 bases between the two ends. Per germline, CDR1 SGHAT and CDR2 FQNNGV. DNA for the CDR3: TGTGCCAGCAGCGGAGAGAGGATAAACACCGGGGAGCTGTTTTTT. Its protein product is CASSGERINTGELFF.

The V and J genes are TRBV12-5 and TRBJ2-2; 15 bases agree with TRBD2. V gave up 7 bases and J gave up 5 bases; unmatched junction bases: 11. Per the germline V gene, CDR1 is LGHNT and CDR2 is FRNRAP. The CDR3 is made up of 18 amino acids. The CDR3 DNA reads TGTGCTAGTGCCCGACAGGGGACTAGCGGGAGGAGTACCGGGGAGCTGTTTTTT. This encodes CASARQGTSGRSTGELFF.

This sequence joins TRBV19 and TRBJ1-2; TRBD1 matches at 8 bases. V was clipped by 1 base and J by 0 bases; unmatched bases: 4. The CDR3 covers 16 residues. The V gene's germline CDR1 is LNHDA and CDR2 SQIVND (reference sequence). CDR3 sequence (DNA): TGTGCCAGTAGTATAGCTGGACAGGGCTCTAACTATGGCTACACCTTC. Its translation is CASSIAGQGSNYGYTF. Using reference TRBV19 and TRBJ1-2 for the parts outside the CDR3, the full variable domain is DGGITQSPKYLFRKEGQNVTLSCEQNLNHDAMYWYRQDPGQGLRLIYYSQIVNDFQKGDIAEGYSVSREKKESFPLTVTSAQKNPTAFYLCASSIAGQGSNYGYTFGSGTRLTVV.

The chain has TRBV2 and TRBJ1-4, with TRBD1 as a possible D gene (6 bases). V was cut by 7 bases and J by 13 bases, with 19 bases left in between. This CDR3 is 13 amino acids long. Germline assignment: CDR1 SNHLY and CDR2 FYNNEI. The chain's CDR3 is CASKGETKSALFF. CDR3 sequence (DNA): TGTGCCAGCAAGGGGGAAACAAAGTCTGCACTGTTTTTT.

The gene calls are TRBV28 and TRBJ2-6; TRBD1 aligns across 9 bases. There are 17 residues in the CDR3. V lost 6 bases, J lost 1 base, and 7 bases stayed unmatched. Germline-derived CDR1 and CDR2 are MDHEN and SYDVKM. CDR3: CASSPYGTGSGANVLTF. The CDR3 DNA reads TGTGCCAGCAGCCCGTACGGGACAGGGTCTGGGGCCAACGTCCTGACTTTC.

CDR3 bases: TGCGCCAGCAGCTTCGCCAGCCACACCGGGGAGCTGTTTTTT. Protein: CASSFASHTGELFF. This chain links TRBV5-1 with TRBJ2-2; D uncertain. CDR1 SGHRS and CDR2 YFSETQ come from the germline V gene. V was pared by 2 bases and J by 3 bases, with 8 bases between. The CDR3 contains 14 residues.

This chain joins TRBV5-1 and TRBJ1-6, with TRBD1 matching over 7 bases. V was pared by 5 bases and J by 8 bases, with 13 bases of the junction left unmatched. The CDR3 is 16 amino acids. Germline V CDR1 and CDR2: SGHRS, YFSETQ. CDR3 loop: CASSPNSGQLHSPLHF. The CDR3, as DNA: TGCGCCAGCAGTCCTAATTCGGGACAGCTACATTCACCCCTCCACTTT.